This T cell receptor (beta chain) was obtained from a study of cytomegalovirus exposure and HLA in healthy donors. Findings of the study overall: Among CMV-associated TCR beta chains, most appeared HLA-restricted in a later analysis. Altogether, 150 to 200 TCR beta chains were recorded as cytomegalovirus-associated. Some V segments could not be told apart, so they were left out, TRBV6-2 and TRBV6-3 among them. Researchers had no immune exposure information except CMV serostatus available.

Per germline, CDR1 DFQATT and CDR2 SNEGSKA (reference sequence). The CDR3 runs to 11 residues. Details on this clone: Its antigen is still unknown.

PCR was performed using 60 Vbeta and 13 Jbeta primers. Assay used: immunoSEQ multiplex PCR; TCRdb lists only in-frame clones, some missing. The sample lists 200,000 or so clones, approximately 80% seen once, with 0.098% in the top ten. The V call is TRBV20-1, the J call TRBJ2-1; D remains unclear. The source is a boy under 10 years old in good health and CMV-seronegative. Sequencing was carried out using PBMCs. The DNA for the CDR3 is TGCAGCTACAGTGGGTTGTATGAGCAGTTCTTC. It is translated as CSYSGLYEQFF.